The clone carrying this T cell receptor (beta chain) was seen a few times. This entry comes from a study of blood T cells in healthy people across ages. Through a sample-barcoded 5' primer and a J-beta primer mix, a second PCR was run for roughly 7 to 12 cycles. MiXCR was run by TCRdb on the 5' RACE reads, yielding one entry per CDR3 protein. Of just under 550,000 distinct CDR3 sequences in the sample, 20% to 30% were seen once. Germline CDR1 MDHEN, CDR2 SYDVKM. The CDR3 consists of 16 residues. Trimming pared 3 bases from V and 7 bases from J, leaving 21 bases between. A further study also used this sample, focusing on T cells of mothers and their children.

The sample comprised blood. This chain joins TRBV28 and TRBJ1-1, with TRBD1 as a possible D gene (6 bases). The clonotype was recovered from a boy aged 10-17 years in good health. For the CDR3, the DNA is TGTGCCAGCAGTTTCACGTCACGGGACATAAGCCATGAAGCTTTCTTT. Encoded protein: CASSFTSRDISHEAFF.